The next 2 T cell receptor beta chains were all read from a single sample in a study of T-cell reconstitution after alpha-beta-depleted transplantation in children. The TCRbeta library incorporated unique molecular identifiers. TCRdb processed the PCR reads anew with MiXCR; each CDR3 protein has one entry. The sample records some 350,000 distinct CDR3 sequences, around 16% being singletons. Sequencing used PBMCs, mostly from graft donor cells, obtained 360 days after TCRalphabeta/CD19-depleted stem cell transplant. These receptor sequences come from a male patient between 2 and 10 years old who had a stem cell transplant for acute lymphoblastic leukemia, so the T cells may come from the graft donor.

This clonotype was counted many times. The CDR3 sequence is CASSRVMNRDTQYF. The DNA for the CDR3 is TGTGCCAGCAGCCGCGTTATGAACAGGGATACGCAGTATTTT. The chain couples TRBV28 to TRBJ2-3, with D possibly matching TRBD1 (5 bases). CDR3 size: 14 residues. Trimming removed 6 bases at V and 6 bases at J, with 16 bases between. In germline, CDR1 is MDHEN, CDR2 SYDVKM. The full variable domain, its missing parts supplied by reference TRBV28 and TRBJ2-3, is DVKVTQSSRYLVKRTGEKVFLECVQDMDHENMFWYRQDPGLGLRLIYFSYDVKMKEKGDIPEGYSVSREKKERFSLILESASTNQTSMYLCASSRVMNRDTQYFGPGTRLTVL.

This clonotype was counted only a few times. The rearrangement uses TRBV20-1 and TRBJ2-3; a possible D gene is TRBD2 (6 bases). The CDR3 contains 16 residues. CDR1 is DFQATT, CDR2 SNEGSKA, per germline (reference sequence). The germline V and J ends were trimmed by 6 bases and 2 bases, with 21 bases remaining between them. The CDR3 DNA sequence: TGCAGTGCGCACGCCCTCGGGTGGGGGGACACAGATACGCAGTATTTT. It specifies CSAHALGWGDTDTQYF.